The next 4 T cell receptor beta chains were all read from a single sample in a study of cytotoxic CD8 clonotypes in ibrutinib-treated CLL. Sequenced by immunoSEQ multiplex PCR; TCRdb stores in-frame clones only, minus some. The sample yields hundreds of thousands of clones, roughly 70% seen once. The sample consisted of PBMCs, taken after 24 months of ibrutinib treatment. The receptor source for this set is a human donor with chronic lymphocytic leukemia.

The count of this clone is one. The J gene is TRBJ1-2, the V gene TRBV5-1, with TRBD1 matching over 7 bases. With V trimmed by 3 bases and J by 8 bases, 7 bases remained unmatched. The CDR3 is 13 amino acids. Per the germline V gene, CDR1 is SGHRS and CDR2 is YFSETQ. The CDR3 protein is CASSSQGEGGYTF. In DNA form, the CDR3 reads TGCGCCAGCAGCTCGCAGGGGGAGGGCGGCTACACCTTC.

This chain uses TRBV18 with TRBJ2-5; 9 nucleotides line up with TRBD2. Germline V lookup: CDR1 KGHSH, CDR2 LQKENI. The junction had 6 bases not matched to a gene; V was cut back by 3 bases and J by 4 bases. The CDR3 is 15 residues long. The CDR3 loop reads CASSPRSGSLETQYF. As DNA, the CDR3 is TGTGCCAGCTCACCCCGTAGCGGGAGCCTAGAGACCCAGTACTTC.

This chain connects TRBV27 to TRBJ2-5; D might be TRBD1 (6 bases). Trimming took 0 bases from V and 4 from J, leaving 12 bases between them. This CDR3 spans 15 amino acids. Looked up from germline, CDR1 is MNHEY and CDR2 is SMNVEV (reference sequence). This CDR3 is CASSLSSGDGETQYF. Here the CDR3 DNA reads TGTGCCAGCAGTTTATCGTCAGGGGATGGAGAGACCCAGTACTTC.

In nucleotides, the CDR3 is TGTGCCAGCAGTTACTCGGACAGGGGGCCCGAGCAGTACTTC. Its protein product is CASSYSDRGPEQYF. The rearrangement uses TRBV6-7 and TRBJ2-7; 11 bases are a match to TRBD1. TRBV6-7 is flagged as an ORF with uncertain function. The trim removed 0 bases at V and 6 bases at J, leaving 1 base unmatched. The CDR3 runs 14 residues.